The source of this T cell receptor (beta chain) is a study of blood T cell repertoires in COVID-19. Study context: The cDNA or gDNA used as material had been derived from T cells, B-cell-depleted T cells, or PBMCs.

CDR1 is SGHAT, CDR2 FQNNGV, per germline. Trimming pared 4 bases from V and 6 bases from J, leaving 19 bases between. This CDR3 comprises 16 residues. In the authors' methods: Amplification of reference gene primers provided the estimated nucleated cell counts. Here immunoSEQ multiplex PCR was the method, and the copy in TCRdb shows in-frame clones only, minus some. D and trimming come from the DNA, and the V and J calls and clone size come from that table. The table lists approximately 62,000 clones, 70% to 90% of them singletons. The TCR originated in a man between 60 and 75 years old with acute or convalescent COVID-19. V gene TRBV11-2 combines with J gene TRBJ2-1, with D tentatively TRBD2 (6 bases). The specimen sequenced was peripheral blood. The CDR3, as DNA: TGTGCCAGCAGCTCTTCCGTTTTGTCCGGGGGCAATGAGCAGTTCTTC. Its protein is CASSSSVLSGGNEQFF.